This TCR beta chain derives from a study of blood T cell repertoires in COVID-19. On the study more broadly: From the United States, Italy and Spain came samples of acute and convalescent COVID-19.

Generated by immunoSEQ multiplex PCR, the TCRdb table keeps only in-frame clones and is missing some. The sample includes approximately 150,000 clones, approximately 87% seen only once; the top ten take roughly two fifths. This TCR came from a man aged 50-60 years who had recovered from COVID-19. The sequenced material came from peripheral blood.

The CDR3: CASSARDRNTEAFF. CDR3 DNA sequence: TGTGCCAGCAGCGCCCGGGACAGGAACACTGAAGCTTTCTTT. The rearrangement links TRBV5-5 to TRBJ1-1, with 7 bases lining up with TRBD1. The V and J ends lost 4 bases and 1 base, in that order; junction bases with no gene match: 4. The length of the CDR3 is 14 residues. Per the germline V gene, CDR1 is SGHKS and CDR2 is YYEKEE (reference sequence).